These T cell receptor beta chains were read from a single sample in a study of CXCR3-negative and CXCR3-positive naive CD8 T cells. Using the 5' RACE reads, TCRdb records one entry per CDR3 protein without DNA. This listing includes 55,000 to 70,000 distinct CDR3 sequences. Sample: naive CXCR3+ CD8+ T cells from blood. These receptors were taken from a human donor in good health. Some clones in this sample may be carry-over from other donors' samples. Both conserved end residues are part of each CDR3. Each record gives: V gene, J gene, CDR3 protein.

V gene: TRBV7-9
J gene: TRBJ2-7
CDR3 protein: CASSSLRTGGFFYEQYF

V gene: TRBV5-5
J gene: TRBJ2-1
CDR3 protein: CASSFGDRGLLGNEQFF

V gene: TRBV7-6
J gene: TRBJ2-7
CDR3 protein: CASSGGHYEQYF

V gene: TRBV6-2/TRBV6-3
J gene: TRBJ2-7
CDR3 protein: CASSLWGPKEQYF

V gene: TRBV7-3
J gene: TRBJ2-5
CDR3 protein: CASSLHPGGAKENQYF

V gene: TRBV29-1
J gene: TRBJ2-1
CDR3 protein: CSVELGSSYNEQFF

V gene: TRBV7-9
J gene: TRBJ2-1
CDR3 protein: CASSLQGNYNEQFF

V gene: TRBV7-9
J gene: TRBJ2-7
CDR3 protein: CASSRGDSSYEQYF

V gene: TRBV9
J gene: TRBJ1-1
CDR3 protein: CASSGGGATEAFF

V gene: TRBV7-2
J gene: TRBJ2-7
CDR3 protein: CAISLGSSYEQYF

V gene: TRBV20-1
J gene: TRBJ1-1
CDR3 protein: CSARQQGGTEAFF

V gene: TRBV29-1
J gene: TRBJ2-1
CDR3 protein: CSGLPGLLNNEQFF

V gene: TRBV28
J gene: TRBJ1-2
CDR3 protein: CASRGRRIRQGENYGYTF

V gene: TRBV2
J gene: TRBJ2-7
CDR3 protein: CASRPEAGDPYEQYF

V gene: TRBV29-1
J gene: TRBJ1-5
CDR3 protein: CSPALGQGDHQPQHF

V gene: TRBV12-3/TRBV12-4
J gene: TRBJ2-1
CDR3 protein: CASGQKTYIFNEQFF

V gene: TRBV29-1
J gene: TRBJ2-5
CDR3 protein: CSVEDREETQYF

V gene: TRBV6-5
J gene: TRBJ1-1
CDR3 protein: CASSYTGGFTEAFF

V gene: TRBV7-3
J gene: TRBJ1-6
CDR3 protein: CASSFCSENRSSYNSPLHF

V gene: TRBV4-3
J gene: TRBJ2-3
CDR3 protein: CASSQDLRTTDTQYF

V gene: TRBV7-9
J gene: TRBJ2-5
CDR3 protein: CASSQVYQDTQYF

V gene: TRBV29-1
J gene: TRBJ2-1
CDR3 protein: CSVEDRQYNEQFF

V gene: TRBV27
J gene: TRBJ1-5
CDR3 protein: CASSLGGTGQPQHF

V gene: TRBV27
J gene: TRBJ2-1
CDR3 protein: CASSPPRGGGHTNEQFF

V gene: TRBV7-6
J gene: TRBJ1-6
CDR3 protein: CASSLAVWEPSSYNSPLHF

V gene: TRBV7-2
J gene: TRBJ2-7
CDR3 protein: CASSPYRGAYEQYF

V gene: TRBV9
J gene: TRBJ2-7
CDR3 protein: CASSVVSGGSTYEQYF

V gene: TRBV19
J gene: TRBJ2-1
CDR3 protein: CASSIDTTSGGPGSYNEQFF

V gene: TRBV27
J gene: TRBJ2-3
CDR3 protein: CASSTTGYTQYF

V gene: TRBV9
J gene: TRBJ1-2
CDR3 protein: CASSVVGDRAGYTF

V gene: TRBV29-1
J gene: TRBJ2-1
CDR3 protein: CSVEVADFNEQFF

V gene: TRBV4-2
J gene: TRBJ2-7
CDR3 protein: CASSQDKGTYEQYF

V gene: TRBV27
J gene: TRBJ2-7
CDR3 protein: CASGQGYRYEQYF

V gene: TRBV28
J gene: TRBJ1-6
CDR3 protein: CASSLVQSSYNSPLHF

V gene: TRBV7-9
J gene: TRBJ2-7
CDR3 protein: CASSLGATEQYF

V gene: TRBV6-5
J gene: TRBJ2-5
CDR3 protein: CASSYDLAGAETQYF

V gene: TRBV7-3
J gene: TRBJ1-6
CDR3 protein: CASSLTGQSGSPLHF

V gene: TRBV5-1
J gene: TRBJ1-1
CDR3 protein: CASSSPYDEAFF

V gene: TRBV29-1
J gene: TRBJ2-6
CDR3 protein: CSVGGGDSFSGANVLTF

V gene: TRBV19
J gene: TRBJ2-1
CDR3 protein: CASSIRGGRVYEQFF

V gene: TRBV7-8
J gene: TRBJ2-1
CDR3 protein: CASSFDRAIPYNEQFF

V gene: TRBV19
J gene: TRBJ1-4
CDR3 protein: CASPRRTESTNEKLFF

V gene: TRBV14
J gene: TRBJ1-2
CDR3 protein: CASSQSYGYTF

V gene: TRBV25-1
J gene: TRBJ2-2
CDR3 protein: CASTLLGELFF

V gene: TRBV7-3
J gene: TRBJ1-1
CDR3 protein: CASSLAQGDTEAFF

V gene: TRBV29-1
J gene: TRBJ1-1
CDR3 protein: CSVATIKAGTPMGAFF

V gene: TRBV29-1
J gene: TRBJ1-2
CDR3 protein: CSTQWGGHGYTF

V gene: TRBV7-9
J gene: TRBJ1-6
CDR3 protein: CASRLFRTRGDSPLHF

V gene: TRBV5-6
J gene: TRBJ2-7
CDR3 protein: CASSHGTGRLVYEQYF

V gene: TRBV6-5
J gene: TRBJ2-7
CDR3 protein: CASSRGLSYEQYF

V gene: TRBV24-1
J gene: TRBJ2-6
CDR3 protein: CATSITGDFLSGANVLTF

V gene: TRBV6-2/TRBV6-3
J gene: TRBJ2-7
CDR3 protein: CASSYSKADYYEQYF

V gene: TRBV12-3/TRBV12-4
J gene: TRBJ2-5
CDR3 protein: CASSLVLRDQETQYF

V gene: TRBV5-1
J gene: TRBJ2-7
CDR3 protein: CASSLVTSEGQYF

V gene: TRBV12-3/TRBV12-4
J gene: TRBJ2-7
CDR3 protein: CASSLVGSSYEQYF